The 29 T cell receptor beta chains reported below all come from one sample, sequenced in a study of cytomegalovirus exposure and HLA in healthy donors (dated by TCRdb to about 2017). The method behind the library was the immunoSEQ multiplex PCR assay. For the multiplex PCR, a mixture combining 60 forward primers for TCR Vbeta segments and 13 reverse primers for TCR Jbeta segments was used. In TCRdb, the immuneACCESS table is reduced to in-frame sequences with V and J assigned. These tables do not hold every clone; where another copy was compared, an unresolved V gene accounts for under half, and the others remain unexplained. Within this sample are approximately 110,000 clones, with about 74% of them counted one time only. The top ten clones comprise around 5% of the sample. Sequenced material: PBMCs. The receptors come from a female donor in good health and CMV-seropositive.

The V gene is TRBV6-1, the J gene TRBJ1-1; 7 bases line up with TRBD1. CDR3 length: 17 amino acids. V was pared by 2 bases and J by 3 bases, with 12 bases of the junction left unmatched. Germline lookup yields CDR1 MNHNS and CDR2 SASEGT. The CDR3 bases are TGTGCCAGCAGTGAAAGACAGGGCCCGAGTCTATACACTGAAGCTTTCTTT. Translation: CASSERQGPSLYTEAFF.

The table lists this clone with a count of one. The chain joins TRBV19 to TRBJ1-4, with D possibly TRBD1 on 5 matching bases. This CDR3 contains 15 residues. V lost 6 bases and J lost 8, with 19 bases in between. From germline, CDR1 is LNHDA and CDR2 SQIVND (reference sequence). CDR3 loop: CASSGSRQLQEKLFF. In DNA form, the CDR3 reads TGTGCCAGTAGCGGGTCTCGACAGTTACAAGAAAAACTGTTTTTT.

This clone showed up just once. V usage is TRBV5-1 and J usage is TRBJ2-2, with D perhaps TRBD2 (6 bases). Germline values: CDR1 SGHRS, CDR2 YFSETQ. The CDR3 runs to 15 residues. Trimming took off 3 bases at V and 7 bases at J, with 16 bases between the two ends. The CDR3 nucleotides are TGCGCCAGCAGCTCCCGGGGGACGGCCCTCGGGGAGCTGTTTTTT. It yields the protein CASSSRGTALGELFF.

This clone was observed a few times. The V gene is TRBV19, the J gene TRBJ1-5; the match to TRBD1 covers 9 bases. Looked up from germline, CDR1 is LNHDA and CDR2 is SQIVND (reference sequence). This CDR3 contains 17 residues. Trimming cost V 9 bases and J 3 bases; bases outside gene matches: 15. CDR3 coding DNA: TGTGCCAGCCGACAGGGGGAAACCCGGGGGAACAATCAGCCCCAGCATTTT. Amino acids: CASRQGETRGNNQPQHF. The variable domain in full, with the rest retrieved from reference TRBV19 and TRBJ1-5, is DGGITQSPKYLFRKEGQNVTLSCEQNLNHDAMYWYRQDPGQGLRLIYYSQIVNDFQKGDIAEGYSVSREKKESFPLTVTSAQKNPTAFYLCASRQGETRGNNQPQHFGDGTRLSIL.

The chain combines TRBV5-1 with TRBJ1-1, with D perhaps matching TRBD1 (5 bases). Trimming stripped 5 bases from V and 1 base from J, with 6 bases between. CDR1 and CDR2 (germline): SGHRS, YFSETQ. The CDR3 sequence is 12 residues long. The CDR3 DNA reads TGCGCCAGCAGAGGGGCGAACACTGAAGCTTTCTTT. Translating gives CASRGANTEAFF.

The J gene is TRBJ2-7, the V gene TRBV27, with 7 bases fitting TRBD1. Trimming at V came to 11 bases and at J to 5 bases, leaving 12 bases not matched to a gene. The CDR3 totals 13 residues. From germline, CDR1 is MNHEY and CDR2 SMNVEV (reference sequence). The CDR3 protein is CASAYDRDDEQYF. The CDR3 region has the DNA TGTGCCTCAGCTTACGACAGGGACGACGAGCAGTACTTC.

The rearrangement uses TRBV5-4 and TRBJ2-5; TRBD2 is a possible D gene (5 bases). This CDR3 comprises 15 residues. Germline V lookup: CDR1 SGHNT, CDR2 YYREEE (reference sequence). Trimming removed 4 bases at V and 7 bases at J, with 20 bases between. CDR3 loop: CASSPGGPSPGTQYF. In DNA, the CDR3 is TGTGCCAGCAGCCCAGGAGGACCCAGCCCGGGGACCCAGTACTTC.

CDR3 sequence reads: CASSLVQTTGGNTIYF. Here the CDR3 DNA reads TGTGCCAGCAGCTTGGTTCAAACGACAGGGGGAAACACCATATATTTT. This chain joins TRBV5-8 and TRBJ1-3; 7 nucleotides line up with TRBD1. CDR3 length: 16 residues. Germline V gene lookup returns CDR1 SGHTS and CDR2 YDEGEE. V shed 0 bases and J 4 bases; nucleotides not matched to a gene: 7. The whole variable domain, remainder taken from reference TRBV5-8 and TRBJ1-3, is EAGVTQSPTHLIKTRGQQATLRCSPISGHTSVYWYQQALGLGLQFLLWYDEGEERNRGNFPPRFSGRQFPNYSSELNVNALELEDSALYLCASSLVQTTGGNTIYFGEGSWLTVV.

In DNA form, the CDR3 reads TGTGCCAGTAGTATCCTTTGGACTTCTTTTTCCTACGAGCAGTACTTC. It translates to CASSILWTSFSYEQYF. This chain uses TRBV19 with TRBJ2-7, with a tentative D call TRBD2 (5 bases). This CDR3 is built from 16 residues. V dropped 3 bases and J dropped 1 base, with 16 bases sitting between them. Germline CDR1 LNHDA, CDR2 SQIVND (reference sequence).

The chain employs TRBV2 and TRBJ1-5; D not resolved. This CDR3 spans 14 amino acids. Germline values: CDR1 SNHLY, CDR2 FYNNEI. With 8 bases removed from V and 4 bases from J, the gap between germline ends came to 15 bases. CDR3 DNA sequence: TGTGCCAGCCGGACGGGGATTAGGAATCAGCCCCAGCATTTT. This encodes CASRTGIRNQPQHF.

This clone occurred a few times. The rearrangement joins TRBV4-3 to TRBJ2-7; 8 bases line up with TRBD2. The CDR3 loop spans 15 amino acids. The germline V gene encodes CDR1 LGHNA and CDR2 YSLEER. V shed 0 bases and J 3 bases; nucleotides not matched to a gene: 4. The CDR3 reads CASSQEASGHYEQYF. CDR3 bases: TGCGCCAGCAGCCAAGAGGCTAGCGGGCACTACGAGCAGTACTTC.

V is TRBV5-1 and J is TRBJ2-1; 7 bases line up with TRBD2. This CDR3 has 15 residues. Per the germline V gene, CDR1 is SGHRS and CDR2 is YFSETQ. Trimming took 1 base from V and 8 from J; bases not matched to a gene: 9. CDR3 in amino acids: CASSLPSGVTDEQFF. The CDR3 DNA reads TGCGCCAGCAGCTTGCCGAGCGGGGTTACGGATGAGCAGTTCTTC.

The chain links TRBV14 to TRBJ1-1, with 7 positions matching TRBD1. This CDR3 has 15 amino acids. Germline-derived CDR1 and CDR2 are SGHDN and FVKESK. The junction had 6 bases not matched to a gene; V was cut back by 1 base and J by 4 bases. CDR3 region: CASSQVTGRRTEAFF. The CDR3 nucleotides are TGTGCCAGCAGCCAAGTGACAGGGCGACGCACTGAAGCTTTCTTT. Full variable domain (remainder filled in from reference TRBV14 and TRBJ1-1): EAGVTQFPSHSVIEKGQTVTLRCDPISGHDNLYWYRRVMGKEIKFLLHFVKESKQDESGMPNNRFLAERTGGTYSTLKVQPAELEDSGVYFCASSQVTGRRTEAFFGQGTRLTVV.

This clone showed up just once. Written as DNA, the CDR3 is TGCAGCGTCGATTATACAATGAAGCAGTTCTTC. It encodes CSVDYTMKQFF. The chain is built from TRBV29-1 and TRBJ2-1, with D hard to call. The CDR3 is 11 amino acids. The V gene's germline CDR1 is SQVTM and CDR2 ANQGSEA. Deletions cut 6 bases from V and 11 bases from J, with 14 bases between.

The V call is TRBV6-5, the J call TRBJ1-1, with TRBD1 matching 8 bases. This CDR3 region has 15 residues. Germline V gene sequence: CDR1 MNHEY, CDR2 SVGAGI. V dropped 0 bases and J dropped 4; count of bases not matched to a gene: 4. For the CDR3, the DNA is TGTGCCAGCAGTTACTCGTACAGGGGGATCACTGAAGCTTTCTTT. Translation gives CASSYSYRGITEAFF.

This chain joins TRBV6-4 and TRBJ2-4; D uncertain. Germline CDR1 MRHNA, CDR2 SNTAGT. CDR3 length: 15 residues. Trimming cost V 4 bases and J 0 bases, with 10 bases left between them. This CDR3 reads CASSGRHLAKNIQYF. The DNA of the CDR3 is TGTGCCAGCAGTGGCCGACATTTAGCCAAAAACATTCAGTACTTC.

The genes are TRBV5-1 and TRBJ1-2; a possible D gene is TRBD1 (5 bases). V was clipped by 4 bases and J by 8 bases, with 18 bases between them. Germline V lookup: CDR1 SGHRS, CDR2 YFSETQ. The CDR3 runs to 14 residues. The CDR3 sequence: CASSPRQLSGGYTF. The CDR3 DNA sequence: TGCGCCAGCAGCCCGAGACAGCTTAGTGGGGGCTACACCTTC.

The chain uses TRBV5-4 and TRBJ1-6; D might be TRBD1 (6 bases). CDR1 and CDR2 (germline): SGHNT, YYREEE (reference sequence). V lost 0 bases, J lost 7 bases, and 8 bases lay in between. The CDR3 consists of 14 residues. The CDR3 protein is CASSLGTANSPLHF. DNA of the CDR3: TGTGCCAGCAGCTTGGGGACAGCCAATTCACCCCTCCACTTT.

The J gene is TRBJ2-5, the V gene TRBV30; D remains unclear. Germline CDR1 is GTSNPN and CDR2 is SVGIG (reference sequence). The length of the CDR3 is 13 residues. Trimming pared 0 bases from V and 4 bases from J, leaving 9 bases between. DNA of the CDR3: TGTGCCTGGAGTGTACTAAATGGAGAGACCCAGTACTTC. Translating it yields CAWSVLNGETQYF.

The chain is built from TRBV18 and TRBJ2-1; TRBD2 agrees at 7 bases. Germline V CDR1 and CDR2: KGHSH, LQKENI. V lost 0 bases, J lost 9 bases, and 11 bases stayed unmatched. The CDR3 covers 16 residues. The CDR3, as DNA: TGTGCCAGCTCACCACCTTTAGCGGGCGGGTTGGGTGAGCAGTTCTTC. This gives the protein CASSPPLAGGLGEQFF.

The J gene is TRBJ1-4, the V gene TRBV6-5, with TRBD1 matching 9 bases. V shed 4 bases, J shed 0 bases, and the junction held 3 bases outside the gene matches. CDR1 is MNHEY and CDR2 is SVGAGI in the germline V gene. The CDR3 has 16 amino acids. The CDR3 DNA follows: TGTGCCAGCAGTTTGTGGACAGGGGCAACTAATGAAAAACTGTTTTTT. Translated, it gives CASSLWTGATNEKLFF.

This clone was seen only once. This chain joins TRBV6-5 and TRBJ1-5; D is uncertain. V lost 0 bases and J lost 0, with 6 bases in between. This CDR3 is built from 15 residues. CDR1 and CDR2 (germline): MNHEY, SVGAGI. As DNA, the CDR3 is TGTGCCAGCAGTTACTCACAGAATAGCAATCAGCCCCAGCATTTT. It translates to CASSYSQNSNQPQHF.

J is TRBJ2-3 and V is TRBV9; D is unclear. This CDR3 contains 14 residues. Trimming took off 0 bases at V and 2 bases at J, with 7 bases between the two ends. Per germline, CDR1 SGDLS and CDR2 YYNGEE. Here the CDR3 DNA reads TGTGCCAGCAGCGTAGGACTTAACACAGATACGCAGTATTTT. Encoded protein: CASSVGLNTDTQYF.

The genes are TRBV11-2 and TRBJ1-1; the D gene is possibly TRBD1 (6 bases). This CDR3 comprises 14 residues. Trimming pared 4 bases from V and 7 bases from J, leaving 16 bases between. Germline V CDR1 and CDR2: SGHAT, FQNNGV. DNA for the CDR3: TGTGCCAGCAGCTGGGGCGACAGGAGAGGTGAAGCTTTCTTT. Its protein product is CASSWGDRRGEAFF.

The chain has TRBV6-1 and TRBJ2-6, with D perhaps TRBD1 (5 bases). Trimming cost V 1 base and J 3 bases, with 7 bases left between them. The length of the CDR3 is 15 residues. Germline V gene data show CDR1 as MNHNS and CDR2 as SASEGT. CDR3 sequence reads: CASSEGQIGANVLTF. CDR3 bases: TGTGCCAGCAGTGAAGGACAGATTGGGGCCAACGTCCTGACTTTC.

This chain joins TRBV9 and TRBJ1-3; the D gene is possibly TRBD1 (5 bases). Looked up from germline, CDR1 is SGDLS and CDR2 is YYNGEE. Between the trimmed V and J ends, which lost 4 bases and 7 bases, there was a span of 9 bases. CDR3 length: 12 residues. In DNA, the CDR3 is TGTGCCAGCAGCCCCGCAGGGAACACCATATATTTT. It is translated as CASSPAGNTIYF.

This clone was observed a single time. This rearrangement joins TRBV25-1 to TRBJ1-3; perhaps TRBD1 as D (6 bases). Trimming removed 6 bases from V and 6 bases from J, with 15 bases in between. The CDR3 totals 14 residues. Germline V CDR1 and CDR2: MGHDK, SYGVNS. The CDR3 spells CASRRGPGENTIYF. The CDR3, as DNA: TGTGCCAGCAGGCGGGGGCCTGGGGAAAACACCATATATTTT.

This clone turned up a few times. The chain has TRBV4-3 and TRBJ1-6; TRBD1 agrees at 10 bases. CDR3 size: 16 residues. Germline V lookup: CDR1 LGHNA, CDR2 YSLEER. The V segment lost 1 base and the J segment 11 bases; nucleotides outside the gene matches: 8. The CDR3 region is CASSQGTGGSIPPLHF. Here the CDR3 DNA reads TGCGCCAGCAGCCAAGGGACAGGGGGTAGTATCCCACCCCTCCACTTT.

V and J are TRBV5-1 and TRBJ1-1; no firm D call. The germline V and J ends were trimmed by 5 bases and 4 bases, with 18 bases remaining between them. The germline gives CDR1 SGHRS, CDR2 YFSETQ. The CDR3 is 15 amino acids. The CDR3 sequence is CASRRAPTDATEAFF. CDR3 nucleotides: TGCGCCAGCAGACGCGCCCCCACAGATGCCACTGAAGCTTTCTTT. Supplemented by reference TRBV5-1 and TRBJ1-1, the full variable domain reads KAGVTQTPRYLIKTRGQQVTLSCSPISGHRSVSWYQQTPGQGLQFLFEYFSETQRNKGNFPGRFSGRQFSNSRSEMNVSTLELGDSALYLCASRRAPTDATEAFFGQGTRLTVV.